Presented here are 2 T cell receptor beta chains from one specimen sequenced in a study of blood T cells in healthy people across ages. A second PCR of 7 to 11 cycles used a sample-barcoded 5' primer and a J-beta primer mix. TCRdb re-derived calls from the 5' RACE reads in MiXCR, one entry per CDR3 protein. The data hold 600,000 to 850,000 distinct CDR3 sequences, with 25% observed a single time. These sequences were also reported in another study, on T cells of mothers and their children.

The sequencing sample was made of blood. Receptors were obtained from a boy aged 5-17 years in good health.

Here the CDR3 reads CASTQAGFTGELFF. The CDR3 bases are TGCGCCAGCACCCAGGCGGGGTTCACCGGGGAGCTGTTTTTT. The chain joins TRBV5-1 to TRBJ2-2; D may be TRBD2 (6 bases). Germline V gene lookup returns CDR1 SGHRS and CDR2 YFSETQ. The CDR3 consists of 14 residues. The V end was cut by 6 bases, the J end by 4 bases, with 13 bases between.

The rearrangement joins TRBV20-1 to TRBJ2-3, with D possibly being TRBD2 (6 bases). The germline gives CDR1 DFQATT, CDR2 SNEGSKA (reference sequence). The CDR3 consists of 15 residues. V shed 5 bases and J shed 5 bases, with 20 bases lying between them. This CDR3 is CSAPLGGIGEDTQYF. CDR3 DNA: TGCAGTGCTCCCCTCGGCGGGATAGGGGAAGATACGCAGTATTTT.